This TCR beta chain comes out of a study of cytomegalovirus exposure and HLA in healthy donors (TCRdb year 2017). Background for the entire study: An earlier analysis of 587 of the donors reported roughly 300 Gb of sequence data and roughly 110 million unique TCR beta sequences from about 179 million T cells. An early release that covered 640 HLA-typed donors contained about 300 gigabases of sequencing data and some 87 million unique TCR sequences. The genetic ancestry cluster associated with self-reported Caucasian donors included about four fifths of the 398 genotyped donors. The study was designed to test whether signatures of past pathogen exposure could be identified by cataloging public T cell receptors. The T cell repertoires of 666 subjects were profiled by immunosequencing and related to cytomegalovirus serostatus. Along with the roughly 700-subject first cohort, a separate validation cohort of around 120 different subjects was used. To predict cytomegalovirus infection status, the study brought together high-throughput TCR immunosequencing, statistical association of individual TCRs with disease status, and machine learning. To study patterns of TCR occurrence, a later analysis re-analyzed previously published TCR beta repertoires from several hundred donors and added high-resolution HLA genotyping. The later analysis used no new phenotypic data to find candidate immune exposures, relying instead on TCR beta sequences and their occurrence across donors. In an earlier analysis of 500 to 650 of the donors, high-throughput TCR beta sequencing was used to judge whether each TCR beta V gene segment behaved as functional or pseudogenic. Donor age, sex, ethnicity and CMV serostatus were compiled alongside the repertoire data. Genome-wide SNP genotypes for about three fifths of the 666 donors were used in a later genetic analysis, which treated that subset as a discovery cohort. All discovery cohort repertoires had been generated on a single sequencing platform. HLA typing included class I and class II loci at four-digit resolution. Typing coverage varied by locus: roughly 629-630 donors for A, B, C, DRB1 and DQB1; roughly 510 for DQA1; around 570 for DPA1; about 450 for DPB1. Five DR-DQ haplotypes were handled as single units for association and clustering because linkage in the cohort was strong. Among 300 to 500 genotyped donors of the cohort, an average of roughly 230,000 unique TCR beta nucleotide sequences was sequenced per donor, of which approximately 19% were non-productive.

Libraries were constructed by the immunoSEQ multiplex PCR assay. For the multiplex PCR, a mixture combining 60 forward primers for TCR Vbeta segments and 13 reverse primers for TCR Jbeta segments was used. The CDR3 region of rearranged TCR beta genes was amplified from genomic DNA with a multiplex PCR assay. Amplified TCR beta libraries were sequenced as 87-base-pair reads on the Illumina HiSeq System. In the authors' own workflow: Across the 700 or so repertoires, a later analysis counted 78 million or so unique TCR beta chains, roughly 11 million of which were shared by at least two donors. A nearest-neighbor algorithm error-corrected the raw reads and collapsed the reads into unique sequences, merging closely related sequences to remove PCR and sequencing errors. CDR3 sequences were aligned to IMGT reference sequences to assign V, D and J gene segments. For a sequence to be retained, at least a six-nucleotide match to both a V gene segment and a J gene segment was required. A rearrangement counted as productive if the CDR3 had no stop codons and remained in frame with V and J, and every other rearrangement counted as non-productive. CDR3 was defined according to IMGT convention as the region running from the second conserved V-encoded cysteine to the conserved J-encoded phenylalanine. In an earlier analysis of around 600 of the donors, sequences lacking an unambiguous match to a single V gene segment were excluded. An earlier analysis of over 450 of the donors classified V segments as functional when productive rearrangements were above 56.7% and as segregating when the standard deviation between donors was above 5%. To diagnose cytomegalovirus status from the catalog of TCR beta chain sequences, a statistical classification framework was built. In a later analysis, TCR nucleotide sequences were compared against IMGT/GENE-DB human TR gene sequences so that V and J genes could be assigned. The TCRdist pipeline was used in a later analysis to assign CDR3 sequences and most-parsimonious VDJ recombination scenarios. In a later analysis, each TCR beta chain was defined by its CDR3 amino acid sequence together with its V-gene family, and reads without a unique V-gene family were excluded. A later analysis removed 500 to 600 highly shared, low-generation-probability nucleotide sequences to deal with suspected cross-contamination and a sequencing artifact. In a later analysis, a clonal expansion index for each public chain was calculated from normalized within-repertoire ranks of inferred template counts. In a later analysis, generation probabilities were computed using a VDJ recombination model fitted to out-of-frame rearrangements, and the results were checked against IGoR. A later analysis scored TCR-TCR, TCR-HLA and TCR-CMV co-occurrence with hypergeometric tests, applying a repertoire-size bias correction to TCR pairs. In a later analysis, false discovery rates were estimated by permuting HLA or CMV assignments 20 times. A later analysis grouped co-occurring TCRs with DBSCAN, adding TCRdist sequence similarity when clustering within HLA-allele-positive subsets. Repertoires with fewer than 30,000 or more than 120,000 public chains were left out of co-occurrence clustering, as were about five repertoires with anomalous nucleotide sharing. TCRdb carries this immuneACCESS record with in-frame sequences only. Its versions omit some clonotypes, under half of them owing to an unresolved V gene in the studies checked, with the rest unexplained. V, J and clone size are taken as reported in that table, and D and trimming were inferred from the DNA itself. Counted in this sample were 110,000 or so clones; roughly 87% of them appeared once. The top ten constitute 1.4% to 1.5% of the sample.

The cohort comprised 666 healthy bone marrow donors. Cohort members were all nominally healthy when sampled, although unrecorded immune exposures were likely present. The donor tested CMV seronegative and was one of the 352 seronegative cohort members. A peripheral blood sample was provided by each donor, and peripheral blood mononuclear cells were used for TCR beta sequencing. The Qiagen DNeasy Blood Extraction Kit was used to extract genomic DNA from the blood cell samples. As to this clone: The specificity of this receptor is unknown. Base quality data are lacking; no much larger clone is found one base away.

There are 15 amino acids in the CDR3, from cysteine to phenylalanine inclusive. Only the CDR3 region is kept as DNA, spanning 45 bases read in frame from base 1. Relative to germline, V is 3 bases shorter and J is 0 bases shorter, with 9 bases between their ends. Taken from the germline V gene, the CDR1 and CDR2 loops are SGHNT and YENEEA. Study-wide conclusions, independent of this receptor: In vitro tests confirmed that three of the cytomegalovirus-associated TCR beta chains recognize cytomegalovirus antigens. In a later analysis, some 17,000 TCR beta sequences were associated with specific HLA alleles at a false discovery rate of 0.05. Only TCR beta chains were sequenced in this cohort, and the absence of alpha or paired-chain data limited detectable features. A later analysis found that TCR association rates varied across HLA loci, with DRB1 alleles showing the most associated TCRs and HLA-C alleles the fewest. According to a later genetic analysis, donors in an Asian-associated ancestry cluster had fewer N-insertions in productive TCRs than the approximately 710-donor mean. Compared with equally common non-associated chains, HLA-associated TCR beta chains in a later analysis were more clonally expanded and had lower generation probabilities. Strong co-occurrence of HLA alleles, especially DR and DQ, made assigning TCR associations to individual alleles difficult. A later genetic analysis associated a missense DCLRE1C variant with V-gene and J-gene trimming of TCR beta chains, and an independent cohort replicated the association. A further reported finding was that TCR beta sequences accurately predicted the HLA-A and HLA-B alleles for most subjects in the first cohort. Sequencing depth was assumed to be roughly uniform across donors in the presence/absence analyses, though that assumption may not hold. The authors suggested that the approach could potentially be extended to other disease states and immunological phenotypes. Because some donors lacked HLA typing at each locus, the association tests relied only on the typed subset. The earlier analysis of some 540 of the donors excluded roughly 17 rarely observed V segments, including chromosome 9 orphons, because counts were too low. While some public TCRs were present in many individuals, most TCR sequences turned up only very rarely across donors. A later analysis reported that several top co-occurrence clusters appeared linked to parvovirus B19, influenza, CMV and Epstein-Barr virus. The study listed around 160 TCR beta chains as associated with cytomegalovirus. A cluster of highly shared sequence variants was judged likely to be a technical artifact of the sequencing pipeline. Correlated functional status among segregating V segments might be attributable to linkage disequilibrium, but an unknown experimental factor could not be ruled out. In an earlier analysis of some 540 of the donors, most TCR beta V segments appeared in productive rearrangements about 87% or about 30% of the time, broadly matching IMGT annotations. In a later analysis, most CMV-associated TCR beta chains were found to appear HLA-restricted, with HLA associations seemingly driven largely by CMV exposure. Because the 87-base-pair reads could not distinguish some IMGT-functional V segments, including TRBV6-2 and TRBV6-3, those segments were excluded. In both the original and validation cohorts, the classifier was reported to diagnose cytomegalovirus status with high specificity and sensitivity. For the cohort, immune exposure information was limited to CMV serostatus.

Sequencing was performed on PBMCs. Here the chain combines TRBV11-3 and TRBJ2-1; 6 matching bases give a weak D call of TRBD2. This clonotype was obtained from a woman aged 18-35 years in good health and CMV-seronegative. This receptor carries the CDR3 CASSFSGASYNEQFF. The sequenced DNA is TGTGCCAGCAGCTTTAGCGGAGCCTCCTACAATGAGCAGTTCTTC.